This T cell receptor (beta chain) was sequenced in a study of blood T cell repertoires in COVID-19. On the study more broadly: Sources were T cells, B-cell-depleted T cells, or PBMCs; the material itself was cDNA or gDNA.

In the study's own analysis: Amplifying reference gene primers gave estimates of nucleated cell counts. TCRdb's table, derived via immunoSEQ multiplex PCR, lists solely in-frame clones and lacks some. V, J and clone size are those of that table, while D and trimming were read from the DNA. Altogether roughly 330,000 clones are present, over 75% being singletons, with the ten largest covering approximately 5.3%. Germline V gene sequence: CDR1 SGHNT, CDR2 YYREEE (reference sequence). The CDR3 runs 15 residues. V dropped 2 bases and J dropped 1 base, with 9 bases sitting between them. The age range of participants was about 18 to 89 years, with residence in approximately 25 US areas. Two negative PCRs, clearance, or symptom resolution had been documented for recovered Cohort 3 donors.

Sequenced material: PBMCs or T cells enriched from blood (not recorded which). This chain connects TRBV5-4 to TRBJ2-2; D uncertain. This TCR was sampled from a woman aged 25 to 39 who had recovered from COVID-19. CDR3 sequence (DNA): TGTGCCAGCAGCTTCGGTCAGGAGAACACCGGGGAGCTGTTTTTT. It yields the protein CASSFGQENTGELFF.